Below are 16 T cell receptor beta chains sequenced from a single sample in a study of identical twins. MiXCR, applied by TCRdb to the 5' RACE reads, yields one record per CDR3 protein. The data show hundreds of thousands of distinct CDR3 sequences, with 7.5% seen just once and 1.9% held by the top ten. A further study also used this sample, focusing on yellow fever vaccine responses in identical twins.

The sample consisted of memory (CD45RO+) T cells sorted from blood. The receptors originated from a woman under 30 in good health.

The chain has TRBV7-3 and TRBJ2-2, with 10 bases aligning to TRBD2. CDR1 and CDR2 (germline): SGHTA, FQGTGA. This CDR3 spans 19 amino acids. The J segment lost 5 bases and the V segment lost 5 bases, leaving 17 bases of the junction unmatched. The CDR3 nucleotides are TGTGCCAGCAGCCCACCCCGGGGGAGCGGGGGGGCTCGTACCGGGGAGCTGTTTTTT. Its translation: CASSPPRGSGGARTGELFF.

This clonotype was observed a handful of times. V is TRBV10-3 and J is TRBJ1-1, with D maybe TRBD1 (6 bases). Germline V CDR1 and CDR2: ENHRY, SYGVKD. Between the trimmed V and J ends, which lost 7 bases and 4 bases, there was a span of 16 bases. There are 14 residues in the CDR3. CDR3 nucleotides: TGTGCCATCACTAACGGGGGGGCTTTCACTGAAGCTTTCTTT. This codes for CAITNGGAFTEAFF.

The chain employs TRBV6-2 or TRBV6-3 and TRBJ2-2, with D unresolved. CDR1 is MNHEY and CDR2 is SVGEGT in the germline V gene. This CDR3 is 11 amino acids long. Trimming pared 8 bases from V and 5 bases from J, leaving 6 bases between. CDR3 bases: TGTGCCAGCCAAGGAACCGGGGAGCTGTTTTTT. As protein: CASQGTGELFF.

About this clonotype: Relative to the germline gene, one junction end is altered; a read error may explain this. This chain connects TRBV7-9 to TRBJ2-1; 11 bases are shared with TRBD1. Germline CDR1 and CDR2: SEHNR and FQNEAQ (reference sequence). This CDR3 contains 12 residues. DNA of the CDR3: TGTGCCAGCACCAAAAGGGAGGGACAGGGGGACTTC. Translating gives CASTKREGQGDF.

This clonotype has more than one count but fewer than ten. V gene TRBV18 combines with J gene TRBJ1-6; 10 bases are shared with TRBD1. CDR1 is KGHSH and CDR2 is LQKENI in the germline V gene. V lost 6 bases and J lost 9; bases outside the gene matches: 11. The CDR3 length is 16 residues. This CDR3 reads CASSIQGQGPRSPLHF. CDR3 DNA sequence: TGTGCCAGCTCGATCCAGGGACAGGGGCCTCGTTCACCCCTCCACTTT.

This clonotype was detected ten times or more. The chain has TRBV15 and TRBJ1-1, with D unresolved. V was trimmed by 1 base and J by 9 bases, leaving 9 bases between them. Germline V gene data show CDR1 as LNHNV and CDR2 as YYDKDF (reference sequence). The CDR3 is 12 residues long. CDR3 residues: CATSRVEGKAFF. In nucleotides, the CDR3 is TGTGCCACCAGCAGAGTGGAGGGAAAAGCTTTCTTT.

This clonotype was seen ten or more times. The chain recombines TRBV7-2 with TRBJ2-1; D assignment may be TRBD1 or TRBD2 (6 bases each). Germline V gene data show CDR1 as SGHTA and CDR2 as FQGNSA. The ends were cut back, 1 base at V and 3 bases at J, with 10 bases in the middle. This CDR3 region has 15 residues. The CDR3 nucleotides read TGTGCCAGCAGCTTAGGAGGGGGGAACTACAATGAGCAGTTCTTC. Encoded protein: CASSLGGGNYNEQFF.

This clonotype was detected a few times. The chain recombines TRBV25-1 with TRBJ1-2; TRBD1 matches at 8 bases. The CDR3 has 15 residues. Germline assignment: CDR1 MGHDK and CDR2 SYGVNS. Losses at the gene ends were 5 bases for V and 2 bases for J; bases not matched to a gene: 7. The DNA for the CDR3 is TGTGCCAGCAGTAGGGGGACAGGATTAAACTATGGCTACACCTTC. Its translation: CASSRGTGLNYGYTF.

This clonotype was found many times. The V gene is TRBV5-1, the J gene TRBJ2-4, with 7 bases that match TRBD1. The CDR3 runs 15 residues. Germline CDR1 reads SGHRS; CDR2 reads YFSETQ. The J segment lost 5 bases and the V segment lost 1 base, leaving 6 bases of the junction unmatched. CDR3 residues: CASSLSGDRENIQYF. CDR3 DNA: TGCGCCAGCAGCTTGTCCGGGGACAGAGAAAACATTCAGTACTTC.

J is TRBJ2-5 and V is TRBV4-2; TRBD2 agrees at 14 bases. Germline V gives CDR1 LGHNA, CDR2 YNFKEQ. This CDR3 is built from 17 residues. The trim removed 6 bases at V and 2 bases at J, leaving 8 bases unmatched. CDR3 region: CASSLSGTSGGQETQYF. CDR3 bases: TGTGCCAGCAGTCTCTCGGGGACTAGCGGGGGACAAGAGACCCAGTACTTC.

On this clonotype: It may be a read error: a sequence one base away is much more abundant. The chain employs TRBV12-3 or TRBV12-4 and TRBJ2-2, with 8 bases lining up with TRBD2. J gave up 10 bases and V 3 bases, and 10 bases lay outside the gene matches. The CDR3 has 15 residues. The chain's CDR3 is CASSLGRGGGAELFF. DNA of the CDR3: TGTGCCAGCAGTTTGGGTCGGGGGGGCGGCGCGGAGCTGTTTTTT.

The rearrangement joins TRBV29-1 to TRBJ1-4; possible D gene TRBD1, 6 bases. The ends were cut back, 4 bases at V and 0 bases at J, with 9 bases in the middle. This CDR3 spans 14 amino acids. Germline CDR1 and CDR2: SQVTM and ANQGSEA. Here the CDR3 DNA reads TGCAGCGTTGTGGACAGCGCAACTAATGAAAAACTGTTTTTT. Its translation: CSVVDSATNEKLFF.

This clonotype was observed many times. This chain links TRBV12-3 or TRBV12-4 with TRBJ1-4; no reliable D call. The CDR3 runs 11 residues. The V end lost 2 bases, the J end lost 7 bases, and 2 bases lay between the germline ends. The CDR3 protein is CASSLFEKLFF. The CDR3 DNA is TGTGCCAGCAGTTTATTTGAAAAACTGTTTTTT.

This chain uses TRBV24-1 with TRBJ2-4, with a possible D match to TRBD2 (6 bases). The germline V and J ends were trimmed by 2 bases and 0 bases, with 16 bases remaining between them. Germline-derived CDR1 and CDR2 are KGHDR and SFDVKD. The CDR3 runs 18 residues. This CDR3 reads CATSDSRAGLKAKNIQYF. CDR3 nucleotide sequence: TGTGCCACCAGTGATTCCCGGGCGGGGTTGAAAGCCAAAAACATTCAGTACTTC.

This clonotype was detected only a few times. This CDR3 reads CASSRMGRGTFGSPLHF. Written as DNA, the CDR3 is TGTGCCAGCAGTCGAATGGGCCGGGGAACGTTTGGGTCACCCCTCCACTTT. V gene TRBV6-1 combines with J gene TRBJ1-6; D is unresolved. The ends were cut back, 5 bases at V and 10 bases at J, with 24 bases in the middle. CDR1 and CDR2 (germline): MNHNS, SASEGT. This CDR3 comprises 17 residues.

Notes on this clonotype: Mismatch with germline at one junction end may stem from a read error. This chain joins TRBV4-3 and TRBJ2-1, with D perhaps TRBD1 (7 bases). The CDR3 spans 17 residues. Germline lookup yields CDR1 LGHNA and CDR2 YSLEER. The CDR3 is CTSSQGGGNNLYNEQFF. The CDR3 DNA sequence: TGCACCAGCAGCCAAGGGGGCGGGAATAACCTATACAATGAGCAGTTCTTC.